This T cell receptor (beta chain) was obtained from a study of PD-L1 blockade in urothelial cancer. Study at large: Samples of blood were analyzed 3 weeks (second dose) and 6 weeks after treatment start.

The length of the CDR3 is 17 residues. Trimming shortened V by 0 bases and J by 0 bases, and 12 bases separated the two germline ends. Germline values: CDR1 KGHSH, CDR2 LQKENI. Spiking each PCR with synthetic TCR analog templates was performed. TCRdb's table, derived via immunoSEQ multiplex PCR, lists solely in-frame clones and lacks some. The sample has about 52,000 clones, approximately 77% seen once. The time point denotes: pretreatment peripheral blood. All patients handed over anywhere from 1 to 8 samples, pretreatment and on-treatment. This material consisted of PBMCs, taken around atezolizumab (anti-PD-L1) treatment. This sequence was found in a man aged 65-85 years with urothelial cancer. The chain couples TRBV18 to TRBJ1-3; unclear D gene. The CDR3 spells CASSPPSGLSSGNTIYF. The CDR3, as DNA: TGTGCCAGCTCACCACCGTCCGGGTTGTCCTCTGGAAACACCATATATTTT.